This T cell receptor (beta chain) was recovered during a study of T cells in Graves' hyperthyroidism and ophthalmopathy. Study-wide results and caveats: Most expanded thyroid clonotypes above 0.001 recurred in blood.

TCR beta CDR3 regions were amplified from RNA transcripts. During a first-round RT-PCR of the TCR CDR3, the HTBI primer set was used. One entry per CDR3 protein, called by TCRdb with MiXCR from the multiplex PCR reads. The repertoire holds more than 600,000 distinct CDR3 sequences, approximately 16% seen once, with around 7.7% in the top ten. This clonotype has at least ten counts. Its antigen is currently unknown. Looked up from germline, CDR1 is SGHAT and CDR2 is FQNNGV. V dropped 3 bases and J dropped 2 bases, with 10 bases sitting between them. This CDR3 has 14 residues. Input material: blood. The chain couples TRBV11-2 to TRBJ2-5, with D possibly matching TRBD2 (5 bases). This clonotype was sampled from a man aged 18 to 29 with Graves' hyperthyroidism. The CDR3 loop is CASSFGLDQETQYF. The CDR3 bases are TGTGCCAGCAGCTTCGGACTTGATCAAGAGACCCAGTACTTC.